This entry concerns a single TCR beta chain. Its cognate antigen has yet to be identified. No clone much larger than this one lies a single base away; base qualities are absent. Including the terminal cysteine and phenylalanine, the CDR3 comprises 14 residues. Of the read, only the CDR3 DNA is kept; its 42 bases are in frame from base 1. CDR1 is given as SGHTA and CDR2 as FQGNSA, both from the germline V gene. V lost 5 bases and J lost 7 bases; the stretch between them is 17 bases long. These data are taken from a study of cytomegalovirus exposure and HLA in healthy donors (dated by TCRdb to 2016 to 2017). Context from the whole study: An earlier analysis of some 550 of the donors reported about 250 Gb of sequence data and 117 million unique TCR beta sequences from roughly 180 million T cells. An early release that covered about 640 HLA-typed donors contained 300 to 350 gigabases of sequencing data and tens of millions of unique TCR sequences. The genetic ancestry cluster associated with self-reported Caucasian donors included around 76% of the roughly 410 genotyped donors. The study aimed to test whether signatures of past pathogen exposure could be identified by cataloging public T cell receptors. Using immunosequencing, the study profiled T cell repertoires from about 610 subjects and related those repertoires to cytomegalovirus serostatus. In addition to the first cohort of hundreds of subjects, a separate validation cohort of around 110 different subjects was used. High-throughput TCR immunosequencing, statistical association of individual TCRs with disease status, and machine learning were combined to predict cytomegalovirus infection status. A later analysis re-analyzed previously published TCR beta repertoires from about 730 donors and added high-resolution HLA genotyping to study TCR occurrence patterns. The later analysis used no new phenotypic data to find candidate immune exposures, relying instead on TCR beta sequences and their occurrence across donors. An earlier analysis of some 500 of the donors applied high-throughput TCR beta sequencing to assess whether each TCR beta V gene segment acted as functional or pseudogenic. Donor age, sex, ethnicity and CMV serostatus were compiled together with the repertoire data. Genome-wide SNP genotypes for about 55% of the roughly 670 donors were used in a later genetic analysis, which treated that subset as a discovery cohort. Every discovery cohort repertoire had been produced on one sequencing platform. Both class I and class II loci were covered by HLA typing, at four-digit resolution. The number of donors typed differed by locus, with about 629-630 for A, B, C, DRB1 and DQB1, roughly 520 for DQA1, 606 for DPA1, and 400 to 490 for DPB1. About five DR-DQ haplotypes were treated as single units for association and clustering because of strong linkage in the cohort. Among some 400 genotyped donors of the cohort, an average of roughly 230,000 unique TCR beta nucleotide sequences was sequenced per donor, of which roughly 18% were non-productive.

The cohort was made up of 666 healthy bone marrow donors. At the time of sampling, all cohort members were nominally healthy, though unrecorded immune exposures were likely present. The donor was CMV seronegative and was included in the group of several hundred seronegative cohort members. Each donor provided a peripheral blood sample, and peripheral blood mononuclear cells were used for TCR beta sequencing. Genomic DNA extraction from the blood cell samples was performed with the Qiagen DNeasy Blood Extraction Kit. Points the paper makes about the study in general: A further reported finding was that TCR beta sequences accurately predicted the HLA-A and HLA-B alleles for most subjects in the first cohort. A group of highly shared sequence variants was considered likely to be a technical artifact of the sequencing pipeline. Only TCR beta chains were sequenced in this cohort, and the absence of alpha or paired-chain data limited detectable features. Specific HLA alleles were associated with roughly 17,000 TCR beta sequences at a false discovery rate of 0.05 in a later analysis. The earlier analysis of 587 of the donors excluded some 16 rarely observed V segments, including chromosome 9 orphons, because counts were too low. In a later analysis, HLA-associated TCR beta chains showed more clonal expansion and lower generation probabilities than non-associated chains that were equally common. The authors suggested that the approach could potentially be generalized to other disease states and immunological phenotypes. CMV serostatus was the only immune exposure information available for the cohort. In a later analysis, the rate of TCR association differed among HLA loci, with DRB1 alleles having the most associated TCRs and HLA-C alleles having the fewest. A few of the identified cytomegalovirus-associated TCR beta chains were confirmed in vitro to be specific for cytomegalovirus antigens. HLA typing was unavailable for some donors at each locus, so association tests used only the typed subset. Because the 87-base-pair reads could not distinguish some IMGT-functional V segments, including TRBV6-2 and TRBV6-3, those segments were excluded. Most TCR sequences were seen in very few donors, while some public TCRs were found in many individuals. The study gave a list of about 160 TCR beta chains associated with cytomegalovirus. A later genetic analysis associated a missense DCLRE1C variant with V-gene and J-gene trimming of TCR beta chains, and an independent cohort replicated the association. Assigning TCR associations to individual alleles was difficult when HLA alleles, especially DR and DQ, strongly co-occurred. According to a later genetic analysis, donors in an Asian-associated ancestry cluster had fewer N-insertions in productive TCRs than the approximately 670-donor mean. In both the original and validation cohorts, the classifier was reported to diagnose cytomegalovirus status with high specificity and sensitivity. Correlated functional status among segregating V segments might be attributable to linkage disequilibrium, but an unknown experimental factor could not be ruled out. Sequencing depth was assumed to be roughly uniform across donors in the presence/absence analyses, though that assumption may not hold. In a later analysis, several top co-occurrence clusters were reported to appear linked to parvovirus B19, influenza, CMV and Epstein-Barr virus. Most CMV-associated TCR beta chains appeared to be HLA-restricted in a later analysis, and the HLA associations seemed to be driven largely by CMV exposure. Broadly in line with IMGT annotations, most TCR beta V segments showed up in productive rearrangements about 87% or about 30% of the time in an earlier analysis of about 500 of the donors.

The library relied on the immunoSEQ multiplex PCR assay. The multiplex PCR relied on a mix of 60 forward primers for TCR Vbeta segments and 13 reverse primers for TCR Jbeta segments. A multiplex PCR assay on genomic DNA amplified the CDR3 region of rearranged TCR beta genes. The Illumina HiSeq System was used to sequence the amplified TCR beta libraries as 87-base-pair reads. The source study handled its data this way. In a later analysis, tens of millions of unique TCR beta chains were counted across the approximately 640 repertoires, and roughly 11 million of these chains were shared by at least two donors. Raw reads were error-corrected and collapsed into unique sequences with a nearest-neighbor algorithm that merged closely related sequences to remove PCR and sequencing errors. Alignment of CDR3 sequences to IMGT reference sequences was used to assign V, D and J gene segments. For a sequence to be retained, a match of at least six nucleotides to both a V gene segment and a J gene segment was required. A rearrangement counted as productive if the CDR3 had no stop codons and remained in frame with V and J, and every other rearrangement counted as non-productive. CDR3 was defined according to IMGT convention as the region running from the second conserved V-encoded cysteine to the conserved J-encoded phenylalanine. Sequences without an unambiguous match to a single V gene segment were excluded from the earlier analysis of 450 to 650 of the donors. In an earlier analysis of a few hundred of the donors, a V segment was called functional when productive rearrangements were above 56.7%, and segregating when the standard deviation between donors exceeded 5%. A statistical classification framework was built for diagnosing cytomegalovirus status from the catalog of TCR beta chain sequences. In a later analysis, V and J genes were assigned by comparing TCR nucleotide sequences against IMGT/GENE-DB human TR gene sequences. Using the TCRdist pipeline, a later analysis assigned CDR3 sequences along with most-parsimonious VDJ recombination scenarios. In a later analysis, every TCR beta chain was defined by the combination of its CDR3 amino acid sequence and its V-gene family, and reads without a unique V-gene family were dropped. As a way to deal with suspected cross-contamination and a sequencing artifact, a later analysis dropped over 550 nucleotide sequences that were highly shared and had low generation probability. A later analysis calculated a clonal expansion index for each public chain from normalized within-repertoire ranks of inferred template counts. In a later analysis, generation probabilities were computed with a VDJ recombination model fitted to out-of-frame rearrangements, and the resulting probabilities were checked against IGoR. Hypergeometric tests were used in a later analysis to score TCR-TCR, TCR-HLA and TCR-CMV co-occurrence, with a repertoire-size bias correction applied to the TCR pairs. To estimate false discovery rates, a later analysis permuted the HLA or CMV assignments 20 times. In a later analysis, co-occurring TCRs were grouped using DBSCAN, and TCRdist sequence similarity was added for clustering within HLA-allele-positive subsets. Repertoires with fewer than 30,000 or more than 120,000 public chains, plus five repertoires with anomalous nucleotide sharing, were excluded from co-occurrence clustering. TCRdb retrieved this table from immuneACCESS and kept in-frame rearrangements only. Not all clones are present; in checked studies, unresolved V genes account for under half, and no reason is known for the remainder. The V and J calls and clone size come from that table; D and trimming were worked out from the DNA. This sample holds 150,000 or so clones; around 74% were observed only once. Clones ranked in the top ten supply about 2.3% of the sample.

The rearrangement joined TRBV7-2 to TRBJ1-2, with no D gene named confidently. This receptor was identified in a female donor in good health and CMV-seronegative. Sequenced: PBMCs. The CDR3 region has the sequence CASSPEGLAAGYTF. The nucleotide sequence is given as TGTGCCAGCAGCCCAGAGGGCCTTGCTGCTGGCTACACCTTC. Reference TRBV7-2 and TRBJ1-2 genes cover what lies past the CDR3, so the full variable domain is GAGVSQSPSNKVTEKGKDVELRCDPISGHTALYWYRQSLGQGLEFLIYFQGNSAPDKSGLPSDRFSAERTGGSVSTLTIQRTQQEDSAVYLCASSPEGLAAGYTFGSGTRLTVV.